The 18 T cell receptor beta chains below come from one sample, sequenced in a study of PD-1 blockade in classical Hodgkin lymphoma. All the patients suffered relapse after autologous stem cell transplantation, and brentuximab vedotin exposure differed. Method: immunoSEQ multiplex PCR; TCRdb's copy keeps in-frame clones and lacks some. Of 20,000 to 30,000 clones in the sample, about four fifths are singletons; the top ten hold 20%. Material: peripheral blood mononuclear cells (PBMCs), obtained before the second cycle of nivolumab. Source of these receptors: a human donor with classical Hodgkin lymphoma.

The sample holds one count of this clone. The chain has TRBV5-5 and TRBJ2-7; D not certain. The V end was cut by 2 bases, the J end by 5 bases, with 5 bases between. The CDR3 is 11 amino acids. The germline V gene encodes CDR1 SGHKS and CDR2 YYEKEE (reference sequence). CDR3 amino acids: CASSLLNEQYF. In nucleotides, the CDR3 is TGTGCCAGCAGCTTACTAAACGAGCAGTACTTC.

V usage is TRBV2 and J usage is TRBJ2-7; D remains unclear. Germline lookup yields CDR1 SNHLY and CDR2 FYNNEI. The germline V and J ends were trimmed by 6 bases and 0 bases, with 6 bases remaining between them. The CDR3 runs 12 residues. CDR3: CASRGGSYEQYF. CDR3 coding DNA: TGTGCCAGCAGGGGTGGCTCCTACGAGCAGTACTTC.

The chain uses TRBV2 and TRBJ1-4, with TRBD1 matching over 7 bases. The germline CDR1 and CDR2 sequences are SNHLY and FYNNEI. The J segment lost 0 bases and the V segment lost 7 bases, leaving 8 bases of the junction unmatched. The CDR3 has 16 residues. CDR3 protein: CASKYDRDATNEKLFF. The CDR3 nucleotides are TGTGCCAGCAAATATGACAGGGATGCAACTAATGAAAAACTGTTTTTT.

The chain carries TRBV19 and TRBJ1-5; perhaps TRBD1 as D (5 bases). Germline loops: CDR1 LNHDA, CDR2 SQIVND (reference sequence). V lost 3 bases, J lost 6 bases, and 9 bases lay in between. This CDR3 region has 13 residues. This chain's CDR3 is CASSMGGVQPQHF. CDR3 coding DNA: TGTGCCAGTAGTATGGGAGGGGTTCAGCCCCAGCATTTT.

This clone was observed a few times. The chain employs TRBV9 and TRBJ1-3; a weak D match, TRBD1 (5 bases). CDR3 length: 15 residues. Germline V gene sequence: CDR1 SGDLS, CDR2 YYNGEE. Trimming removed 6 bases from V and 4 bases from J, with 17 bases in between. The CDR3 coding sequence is TGTGCCAGCACCCTAGGGGAGGGTACGGGAAACACCATATATTTT. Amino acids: CASTLGEGTGNTIYF.

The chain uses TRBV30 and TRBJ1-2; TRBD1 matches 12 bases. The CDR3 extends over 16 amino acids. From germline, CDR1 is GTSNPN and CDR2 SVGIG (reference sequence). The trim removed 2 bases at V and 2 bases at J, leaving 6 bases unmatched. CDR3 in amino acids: CAWSRPGTGGNYGYTF. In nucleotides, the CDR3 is TGTGCCTGGAGTCGCCCGGGGACAGGGGGCAACTATGGCTACACCTTC. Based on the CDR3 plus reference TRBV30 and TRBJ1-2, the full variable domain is SQTIHQWPATLVQPVGSPLSLECTVEGTSNPNLYWYRQAAGRGLQLLFYSVGIGQISSEVPQNLSASRPQDRQFILSSKKLLLSDSGFYLCAWSRPGTGGNYGYTFGSGTRLTVV.

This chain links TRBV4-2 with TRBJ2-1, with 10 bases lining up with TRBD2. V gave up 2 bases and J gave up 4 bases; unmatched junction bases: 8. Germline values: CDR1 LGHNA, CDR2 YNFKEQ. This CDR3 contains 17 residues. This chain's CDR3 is CASSQNGGLAPYNEQFF. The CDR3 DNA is TGTGCCAGCAGCCAAAATGGGGGACTAGCGCCATACAATGAGCAGTTCTTC.

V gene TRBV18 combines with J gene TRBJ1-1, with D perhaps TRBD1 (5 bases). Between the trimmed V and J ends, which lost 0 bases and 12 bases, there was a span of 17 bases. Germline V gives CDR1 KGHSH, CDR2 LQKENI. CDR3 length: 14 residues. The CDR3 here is CASSPPFLQGGTFF. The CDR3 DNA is TGTGCCAGCTCACCACCTTTTCTTCAGGGTGGAACTTTCTTT.

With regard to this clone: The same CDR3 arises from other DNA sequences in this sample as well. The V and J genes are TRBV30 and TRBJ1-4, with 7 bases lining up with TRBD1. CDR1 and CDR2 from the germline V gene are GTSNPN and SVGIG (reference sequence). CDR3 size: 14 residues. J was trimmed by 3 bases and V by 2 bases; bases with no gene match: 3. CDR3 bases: TGTGCCTGGAGTCGACAGGGCGCTAATGAAAAACTGTTTTTT. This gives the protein CAWSRQGANEKLFF.

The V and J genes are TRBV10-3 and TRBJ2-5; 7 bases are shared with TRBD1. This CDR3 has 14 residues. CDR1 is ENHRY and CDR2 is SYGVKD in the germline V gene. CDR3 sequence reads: CATASQGRQETQYF. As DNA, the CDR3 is TGTGCGACCGCCTCACAGGGGCGACAAGAGACCCAGTACTTC.

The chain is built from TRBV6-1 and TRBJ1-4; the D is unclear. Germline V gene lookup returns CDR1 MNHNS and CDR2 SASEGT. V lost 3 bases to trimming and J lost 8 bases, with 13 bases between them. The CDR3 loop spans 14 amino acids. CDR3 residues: CASSEVGLKEKLFF. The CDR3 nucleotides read TGTGCCAGCAGTGAGGTAGGATTGAAGGAAAAACTGTTTTTT.

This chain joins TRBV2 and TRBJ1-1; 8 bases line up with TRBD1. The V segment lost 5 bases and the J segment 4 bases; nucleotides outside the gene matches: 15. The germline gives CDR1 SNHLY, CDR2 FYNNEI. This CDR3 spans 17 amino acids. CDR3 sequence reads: CASSSGQAWGGGTEAFF. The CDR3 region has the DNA TGTGCCAGCAGTTCGGGACAGGCTTGGGGTGGAGGCACTGAAGCTTTCTTT.

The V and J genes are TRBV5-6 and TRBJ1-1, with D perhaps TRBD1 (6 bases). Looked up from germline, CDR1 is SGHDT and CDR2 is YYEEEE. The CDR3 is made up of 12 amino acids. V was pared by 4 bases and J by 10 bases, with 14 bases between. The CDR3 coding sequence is TGTGCCAGCAGCAATTACCCCAGGGGAGCTTTCTTT. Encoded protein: CASSNYPRGAFF. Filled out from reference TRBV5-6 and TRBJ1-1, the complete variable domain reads DAGVTQSPTHLIKTRGQQVTLRCSPKSGHDTVSWYQQALGQGPQFIFQYYEEEERQRGNFPDRFSGHQFPNYSSELNVNALLLGDSALYLCASSNYPRGAFFGQGTRLTVV.

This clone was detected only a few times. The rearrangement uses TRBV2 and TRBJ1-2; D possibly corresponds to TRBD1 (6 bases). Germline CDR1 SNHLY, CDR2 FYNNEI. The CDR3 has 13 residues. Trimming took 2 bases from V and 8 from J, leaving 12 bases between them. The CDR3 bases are TGTGCCAGCAGTGAAAGGGGGACCCTGGGCTACACCTTC. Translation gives CASSERGTLGYTF.

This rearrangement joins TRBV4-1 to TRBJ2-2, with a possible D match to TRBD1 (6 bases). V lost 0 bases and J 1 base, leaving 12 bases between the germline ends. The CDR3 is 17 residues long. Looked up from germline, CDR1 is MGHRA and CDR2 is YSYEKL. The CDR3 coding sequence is TGCGCCAGCAGCCAAGAAGATGCGACAGGGAACACCGGGGAGCTGTTTTTT. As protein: CASSQEDATGNTGELFF.

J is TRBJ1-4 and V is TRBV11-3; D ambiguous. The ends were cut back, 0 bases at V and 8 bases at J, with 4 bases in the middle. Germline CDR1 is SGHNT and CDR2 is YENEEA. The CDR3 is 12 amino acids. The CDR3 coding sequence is TGTGCCAGCAGCTTAGAACGGGAAAAACTGTTTTTT. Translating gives CASSLEREKLFF.

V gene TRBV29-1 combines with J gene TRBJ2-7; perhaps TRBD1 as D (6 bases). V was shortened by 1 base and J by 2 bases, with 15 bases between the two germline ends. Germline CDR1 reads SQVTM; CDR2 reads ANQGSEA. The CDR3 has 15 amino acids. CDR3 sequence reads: CSVEVGNRETYEQYF. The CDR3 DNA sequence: TGCAGCGTTGAAGTGGGTAACAGGGAGACCTACGAGCAGTACTTC.

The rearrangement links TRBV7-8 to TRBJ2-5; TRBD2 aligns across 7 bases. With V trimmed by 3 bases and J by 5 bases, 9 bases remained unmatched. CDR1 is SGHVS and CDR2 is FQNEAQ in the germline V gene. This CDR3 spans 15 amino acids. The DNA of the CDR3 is TGTGCCAGCAGCTTTGAGGGAGGGGCCCGGGAGACCCAGTACTTC. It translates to CASSFEGGARETQYF.